This T cell receptor beta chain came from a study of Ad26.COV2.S vaccination and SARS-CoV-2 variants. Study in general: Dosing was one shot or two shots 56 days apart.

As to treatment: 15 to 20 received Ad26.COV2.S at low or high dose, single or two shots; about five received placebo; per-sample allocation not given. Day 63 after the first injection of vaccine or placebo was the sampling time. The table came from immunoSEQ multiplex PCR; TCRdb's copy has only in-frame clones and leaves some out. The sample contains roughly 350,000 clones, around 89% of which appear only once. V lost 8 bases to trimming and J lost 4 bases; unmatched junction nucleotides: 6. CDR3 size: 15 residues. CDR1 is LNHDA, CDR2 SQIVND, per germline (reference sequence). The TCR comes from a person between 18 and 65 years old who received the Ad26.COV2.S COVID-19 vaccine or a placebo. This sample comprised peripheral blood, obtained in a trial of Ad26.COV2.S vaccine versus placebo. The chain is built from TRBV19 and TRBJ2-5; 14 nucleotides match TRBD2. The CDR3 sequence is CASGTGTSGRETQYF. CDR3 in DNA: TGTGCCAGTGGAACCGGGACTAGCGGGAGAGAGACCCAGTACTTC.